A single sample gave rise to the 14 T cell receptor beta chains below, sequenced in a study of cytomegalovirus exposure and HLA in healthy donors. Primers included in the PCR were 60 Vbeta and 13 Jbeta primers. TCRdb's copy holds only in-frame clones and misses some; the assay was immunoSEQ multiplex PCR. The repertoire holds roughly 190,000 clones, with about 81% as singletons. The specimen was PBMCs. The source is a woman aged 18-29 years in good health and CMV-seronegative.

The J gene is TRBJ1-1, the V gene TRBV19, with D tentatively TRBD1 (6 bases). Germline lookup yields CDR1 LNHDA and CDR2 SQIVND (reference sequence). The CDR3 sequence is 14 residues long. Trimming removed 10 bases at V and 1 base at J, with 16 bases between. The CDR3 sequence is CATLGGPGNTEAFF. Written as DNA, the CDR3 is TGTGCCACCCTGGGGGGGCCAGGGAACACTGAAGCTTTCTTT.

CDR3 protein: CASSLSLLRGGLGEQFF. The CDR3 DNA is TGTGCCAGCAGTTTATCGCTGCTACGGGGGGGCTTAGGTGAGCAGTTCTTC. V usage is TRBV27 and J usage is TRBJ2-1, with 8 nucleotides matching TRBD2. V shed 0 bases, J shed 9 bases, and the junction held 13 bases outside the gene matches. This CDR3 contains 17 residues. Germline V gene lookup returns CDR1 MNHEY and CDR2 SMNVEV (reference sequence).

The chain couples TRBV27 to TRBJ1-6, with D possibly being TRBD1 (6 bases). This CDR3 is 15 amino acids long. CDR1 and CDR2 from the germline V gene are MNHEY and SMNVEV (reference sequence). Trimming took off 4 bases at V and 7 bases at J, with 14 bases between the two ends. The DNA for the CDR3 is TGTGCCAGCAGTTGGGGACACGTGGGGAATTCACCCCTCCACTTT. Translation gives CASSWGHVGNSPLHF.

This clone was counted between two and nine times. The chain links TRBV7-2 to TRBJ1-5; 9 bases agree with TRBD1. Per germline, CDR1 SGHTA and CDR2 FQGNSA. V lost 4 bases, J lost 7 bases, and 5 bases stayed unmatched. The CDR3 has 14 residues. The CDR3 protein is CASSWGQGMQPQHF. The DNA for the CDR3 is TGTGCCAGCAGCTGGGGACAGGGAATGCAGCCCCAGCATTTT.

The chain uses TRBV6-5 and TRBJ2-5, with a tentative D call TRBD2 (5 bases). Germline CDR1 MNHEY, CDR2 SVGAGI. V shed 4 bases and J shed 11 bases, with 11 bases lying between them. The CDR3 is 11 residues long. CDR3 sequence reads: CASSSAGEQYF. The CDR3 coding sequence is TGTGCCAGCAGTTCCGCTGGGGAGCAGTACTTC.

This clone has only a few counts. V gene TRBV7-6 combines with J gene TRBJ2-5; 9 bases fit TRBD2. From germline, CDR1 is SGHVS and CDR2 FNYEAQ. This CDR3 is 16 amino acids long. V lost 5 bases and J lost 5; bases outside the gene matches: 12. The CDR3, as DNA: TGTGCCAGCAGCGCCATGGGACTAGCCAATAGGGAGACCCAGTACTTC. Translating it yields CASSAMGLANRETQYF.

CDR3: CASGREGGTTEAFF. In DNA form, the CDR3 reads TGTGCCAGCGGACGGGAGGGGGGTACCACTGAAGCTTTCTTT. The chain uses TRBV6-5 and TRBJ1-1; perhaps TRBD1 as D (6 bases). Germline V gene data show CDR1 as MNHEY and CDR2 as SVGAGI. V lost 8 bases and J lost 4, with 17 bases in between. The CDR3 has 14 amino acids.

The chain combines TRBV23-1 with TRBJ2-1; TRBD2 matches 7 bases. TRBV23-1 is identified as an open reading frame with a role that is uncertain. J lost 6 bases, V lost 4 bases, and 12 bases had no gene match. This CDR3 contains 16 residues. The CDR3 loop reads CASSRELRGSINEQFF. The CDR3 region has the DNA TGCGCCAGCAGTCGGGAACTTCGCGGGAGTATCAATGAGCAGTTCTTC.

The V and J genes are TRBV6-5 and TRBJ2-7; TRBD1 is a possible D gene (5 bases). The V end lost 2 bases, the J end lost 3 bases, and 8 bases lay between the germline ends. Germline V CDR1 and CDR2: MNHEY, SVGAGI. The CDR3 is 13 amino acids. The CDR3 DNA reads TGTGCCAGCAGTTACGACCAGGGCTACGAGCAGTACTTC. Amino acid sequence: CASSYDQGYEQYF.

The chain carries TRBV14 and TRBJ2-1, with D unclear. Trimming stripped 0 bases from V and 8 bases from J, with 2 bases between. Germline V lookup: CDR1 SGHDN, CDR2 FVKESK. The length of the CDR3 is 11 residues. This chain's CDR3 is CASSQDYEQFF. CDR3 DNA: TGTGCCAGCAGCCAAGACTATGAGCAGTTCTTC.

DNA for the CDR3: TGTGCCTGGAGTGTAAGTTGGACAGGGGACACTGAAGCTTTCTTT. Its translation: CAWSVSWTGDTEAFF. The J gene is TRBJ1-1, the V gene TRBV30; 9 nucleotides line up with TRBD1. Germline loops: CDR1 GTSNPN, CDR2 SVGIG (reference sequence). With 0 bases clipped from V and 3 bases from J, the junction kept 5 bases outside the gene matches. This CDR3 spans 15 amino acids.

This chain connects TRBV27 to TRBJ2-7; 10 nucleotides agree with TRBD2. Trimming removed 6 bases from V and 3 bases from J; junction bases left unmatched: 5. The CDR3 contains 14 residues. Germline V gives CDR1 MNHEY, CDR2 SMNVEV (reference sequence). The CDR3, as DNA: TGTGCCAGCAGCCCTTGGACTAGCGGCTACGAGCAGTACTTC. This sequence encodes CASSPWTSGYEQYF.

V and J are TRBV10-1 and TRBJ2-2; 11 nucleotides match TRBD2. Germline V gene lookup returns CDR1 WNHNN and CDR2 SYGVQD (reference sequence). The CDR3 has 16 residues. J gave up 1 base and V 10 bases, and 8 bases lay outside the gene matches. Here the CDR3 DNA reads TGCGCCACCGTTACTAGCGGGAGAGGGAACACCGGGGAGCTGTTTTTT. This encodes CATVTSGRGNTGELFF.

The V call is TRBV6-5, the J call TRBJ1-4; D perhaps matches TRBD1 (6 bases). From germline, CDR1 is MNHEY and CDR2 SVGAGI. This CDR3 is 15 amino acids long. The V gene lost 6 bases and the J gene lost 8 bases, with 19 bases spanning the gap. CDR3 DNA: TGTGCCAGCAGCCCAACGGGGGGCCCGACGGAAAAACTGTTTTTT. Translated: CASSPTGGPTEKLFF.